The clone carrying this TCR beta chain has just one count. Its antigen is currently unknown. Clones were sequenced by immunoSEQ multiplex PCR, and TCRdb holds only the in-frame ones, with some missing. The sample holds more than 95,000 clones, around 88% seen once. These data are taken from a study of T cell responses to AZD1222 COVID-19 vaccine. Whole-study results and caveats: Once two AZD1222 doses were given, Spike-specific TCR breadth and depth went up.

From germline, CDR1 is KGHDR and CDR2 SFDVKD. The CDR3 runs 14 residues. With 2 bases clipped from V and 8 bases from J, the junction kept 6 bases outside the gene matches. Specimen: peripheral blood, collected on day 0 of MenACWY control vaccination. The chain links TRBV24-1 to TRBJ1-2; 8 bases agree with TRBD1. The TCR originated in an adult in good health. The CDR3 DNA sequence: TGTGCCACCAGTGATTCGACAGGGGAGGGGGGCTACACCTTC. This gives the protein CATSDSTGEGGYTF.